This paragraph reports one T cell receptor (beta chain). Germline V gene lookup returns CDR1 MNHEY and CDR2 SVGAGI. The CDR3 runs to 16 residues. Losses at the gene ends were 0 bases for V and 7 bases for J; bases not matched to a gene: 9. Profiled with immunoSEQ multiplex PCR; TCRdb holds only in-frame clones, not every one. The sample holds 25,000 to 30,000 clones; 90% to 95% are singletons and the top ten take around 0.71%. These data originate in a study of T cell changes during pregnancy in multiple sclerosis. The sequencing here drew on CD4+ T cells from peripheral blood mononuclear cells, taken in the first trimester of pregnancy. This TCR derives from a female donor with multiple sclerosis, enrolled in a pregnancy study. The chain is built from TRBV6-5 and TRBJ1-2, with 9 bases matching TRBD1. DNA for the CDR3: TGTGCCAGCAGTTACTCTCCGGACAGGGGATGGGGTGGCTACACCTTC. Its translation: CASSYSPDRGWGGYTF.